This TCR beta chain derives from a study of CD8+ T cells in alopecia areata. Study summary: Patients received oral tofacitinib, 5 to 10 mg twice daily, for moderate-to-severe alopecia areata. Tofacitinib administration persisted for 6 to 18 months, succeeded by 6 months off drug.

The authors extracted RNA and reverse transcribed it into cDNA as the sequencing template. Some clones are missing from TCRdb's copy, which holds only in-frame ones; the method was immunoSEQ multiplex PCR. The sample yields about 150,000 clones, around 47% seen once. Researchers picked out CD4+ and CD8+ T cells from PBMCs by sorting. Sequencing was carried out using CD4+ T cells sorted from blood. This receptor was obtained from a human donor with alopecia areata.

For the CDR3, the DNA is TGTGCCTGGGGACAGGGTCCCACTGAAGCTTTCTTT. Translation: CAWGQGPTEAFF. The chain is built from TRBV30 and TRBJ1-1, with 8 bases lining up with TRBD1. The trim removed 5 bases at V and 4 bases at J, leaving 3 bases unmatched. CDR1 and CDR2 from the germline V gene are GTSNPN and SVGIG (reference sequence). This CDR3 has 12 amino acids.